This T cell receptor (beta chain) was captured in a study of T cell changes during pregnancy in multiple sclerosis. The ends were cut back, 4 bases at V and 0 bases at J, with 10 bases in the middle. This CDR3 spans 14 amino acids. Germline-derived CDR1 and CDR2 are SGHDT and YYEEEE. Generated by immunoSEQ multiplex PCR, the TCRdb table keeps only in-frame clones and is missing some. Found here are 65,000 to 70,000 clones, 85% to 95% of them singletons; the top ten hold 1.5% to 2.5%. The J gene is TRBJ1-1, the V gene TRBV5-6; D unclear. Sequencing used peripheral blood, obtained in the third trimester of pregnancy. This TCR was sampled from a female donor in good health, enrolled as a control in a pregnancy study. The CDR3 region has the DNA TGTGCCAGCAGCCGAGCAGGCTTGAACACTGAAGCTTTCTTT. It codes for CASSRAGLNTEAFF.